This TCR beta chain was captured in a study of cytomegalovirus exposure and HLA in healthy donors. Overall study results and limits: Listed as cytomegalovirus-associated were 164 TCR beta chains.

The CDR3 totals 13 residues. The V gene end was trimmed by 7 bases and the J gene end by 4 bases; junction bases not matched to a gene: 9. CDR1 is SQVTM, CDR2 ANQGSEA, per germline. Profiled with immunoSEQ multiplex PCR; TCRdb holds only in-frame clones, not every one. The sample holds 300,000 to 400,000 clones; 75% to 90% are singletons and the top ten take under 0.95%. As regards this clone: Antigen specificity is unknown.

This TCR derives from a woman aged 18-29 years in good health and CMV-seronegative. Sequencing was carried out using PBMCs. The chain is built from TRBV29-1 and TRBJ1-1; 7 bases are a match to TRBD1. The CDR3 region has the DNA TGCAGCGGAACTAAGGGGGCCAGCACTGAAGCTTTCTTT. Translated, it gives CSGTKGASTEAFF.